This T cell receptor beta chain was documented in a study of long-term antiretroviral therapy in people with HIV. The assay, immunoSEQ v3.0, was run at survey level. Using immunoSEQ multiplex PCR, the repertoire was profiled, and TCRdb retains in-frame clones only, with some absent. The table lists under 20,000 clones, about 91% of them singletons, with 8.9% in the top ten. The receptor's source is a man in his sixties with HIV. Sequencing was performed on unsorted PBMCs, taken 0.3 years after starting antiretroviral therapy.

CDR3 region: CASRTDRDYGYTF. The CDR3 bases are TGCGCCAGCAGAACGGACAGGGATTATGGCTACACCTTC. This chain uses TRBV10-2 with TRBJ1-2; 8 bases match TRBD1. CDR1 and CDR2 (germline): WSHSY, SAAADI. The CDR3 covers 13 residues. V was clipped by 6 bases and J by 5 bases; unmatched bases: 5.